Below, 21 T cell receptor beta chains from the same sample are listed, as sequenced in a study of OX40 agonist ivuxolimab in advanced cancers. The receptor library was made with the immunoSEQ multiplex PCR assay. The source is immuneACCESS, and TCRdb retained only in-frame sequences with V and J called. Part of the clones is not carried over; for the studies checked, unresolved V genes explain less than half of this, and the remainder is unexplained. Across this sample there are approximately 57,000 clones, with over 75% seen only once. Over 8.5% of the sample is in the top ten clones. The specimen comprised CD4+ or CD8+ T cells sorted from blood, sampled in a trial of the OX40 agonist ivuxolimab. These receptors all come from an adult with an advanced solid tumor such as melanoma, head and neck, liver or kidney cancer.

For the CDR3, the DNA is TGTGCCAGCAAACCGGGACAGGGGCCATTTAGCTATGGCTACACCTTC. It encodes CASKPGQGPFSYGYTF. The chain joins TRBV5-8 to TRBJ1-2, with TRBD1 identical over 10 bases. The CDR3 has 16 amino acids. J gave up 4 bases and V 6 bases, and 12 bases lay outside the gene matches. Germline V lookup: CDR1 SGHTS, CDR2 YDEGEE.

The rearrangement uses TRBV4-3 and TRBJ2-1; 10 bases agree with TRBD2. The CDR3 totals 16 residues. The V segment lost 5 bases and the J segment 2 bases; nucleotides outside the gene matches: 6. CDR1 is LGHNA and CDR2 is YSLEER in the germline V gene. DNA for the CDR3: TGCGCCAGCAGCAGACTAGCGGGCAACACCTACAATGAGCAGTTCTTC. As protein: CASSRLAGNTYNEQFF.

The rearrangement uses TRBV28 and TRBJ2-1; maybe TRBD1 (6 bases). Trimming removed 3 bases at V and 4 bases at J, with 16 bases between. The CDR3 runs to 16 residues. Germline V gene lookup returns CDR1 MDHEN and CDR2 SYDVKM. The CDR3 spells CASSFEQGPPYNEQFF. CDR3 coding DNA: TGTGCCAGCAGTTTCGAACAGGGCCCCCCATACAATGAGCAGTTCTTC.

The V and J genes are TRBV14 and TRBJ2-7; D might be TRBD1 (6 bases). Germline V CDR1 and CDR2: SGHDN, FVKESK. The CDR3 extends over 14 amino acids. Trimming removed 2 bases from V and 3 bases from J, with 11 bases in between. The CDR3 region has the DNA TGTGCCAGCAGCCAATCGGACAGTAACTACGAGCAGTACTTC. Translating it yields CASSQSDSNYEQYF.

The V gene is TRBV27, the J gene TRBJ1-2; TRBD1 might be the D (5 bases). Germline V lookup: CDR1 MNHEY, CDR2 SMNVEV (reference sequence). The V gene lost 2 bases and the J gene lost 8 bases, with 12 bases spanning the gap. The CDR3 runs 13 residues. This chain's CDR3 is CASSLTGGLGYTF. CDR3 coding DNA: TGTGCCAGCAGTTTAACGGGGGGATTGGGCTACACCTTC.

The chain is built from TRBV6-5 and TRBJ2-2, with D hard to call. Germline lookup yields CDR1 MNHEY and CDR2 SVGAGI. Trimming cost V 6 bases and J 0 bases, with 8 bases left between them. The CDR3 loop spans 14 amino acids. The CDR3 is CASRGFANTGELFF. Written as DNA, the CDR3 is TGTGCCAGCAGGGGGTTCGCGAACACCGGGGAGCTGTTTTTT.

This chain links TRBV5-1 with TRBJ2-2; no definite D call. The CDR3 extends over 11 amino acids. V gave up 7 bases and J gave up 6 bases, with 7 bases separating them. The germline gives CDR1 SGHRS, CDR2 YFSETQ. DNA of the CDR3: TGCGCCAGCGGGGAATCCGGGGAGCTGTTTTTT. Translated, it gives CASGESGELFF.

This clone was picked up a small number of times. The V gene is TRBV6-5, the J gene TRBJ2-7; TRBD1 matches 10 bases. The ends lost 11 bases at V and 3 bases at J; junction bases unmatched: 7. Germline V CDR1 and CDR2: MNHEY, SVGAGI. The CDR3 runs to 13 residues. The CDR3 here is CASTGQGGYEQYF. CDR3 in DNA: TGTGCCTCTACCGGACAGGGGGGCTACGAGCAGTACTTC.

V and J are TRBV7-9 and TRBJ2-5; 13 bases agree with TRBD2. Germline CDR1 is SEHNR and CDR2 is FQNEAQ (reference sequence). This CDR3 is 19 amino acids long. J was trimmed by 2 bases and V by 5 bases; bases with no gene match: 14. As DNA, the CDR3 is TGTGCCAGCAGCCACGAACTAGCGGGGGGGCGGAAGGAACAAGAGACCCAGTACTTC. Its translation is CASSHELAGGRKEQETQYF.

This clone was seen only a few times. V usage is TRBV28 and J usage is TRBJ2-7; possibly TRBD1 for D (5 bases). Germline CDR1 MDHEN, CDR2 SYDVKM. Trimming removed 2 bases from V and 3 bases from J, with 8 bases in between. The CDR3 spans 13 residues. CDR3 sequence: CASSLDRFYEQYF. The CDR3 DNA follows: TGTGCCAGCAGTTTAGACAGATTCTACGAGCAGTACTTC.

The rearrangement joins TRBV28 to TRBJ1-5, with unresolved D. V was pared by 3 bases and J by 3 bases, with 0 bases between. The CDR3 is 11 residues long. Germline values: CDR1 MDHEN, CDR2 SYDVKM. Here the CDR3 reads CASSFNQPQHF. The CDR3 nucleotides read TGTGCCAGCAGTTTCAATCAGCCCCAGCATTTT.

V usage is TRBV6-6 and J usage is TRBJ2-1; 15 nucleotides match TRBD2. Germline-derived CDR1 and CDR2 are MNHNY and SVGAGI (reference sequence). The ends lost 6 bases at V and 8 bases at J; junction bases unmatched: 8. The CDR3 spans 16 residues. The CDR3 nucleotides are TGTGCCAGCAGCACGGGACTAGCGGGAGGCTTAGATGAGCAGTTCTTC. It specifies CASSTGLAGGLDEQFF.

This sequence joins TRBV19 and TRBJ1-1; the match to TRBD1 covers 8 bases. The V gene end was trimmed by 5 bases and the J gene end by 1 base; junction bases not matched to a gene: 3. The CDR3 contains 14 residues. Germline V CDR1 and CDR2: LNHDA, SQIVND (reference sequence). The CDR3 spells CASSFQGANTEAFF. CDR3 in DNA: TGTGCCAGTAGTTTCCAGGGGGCGAACACTGAAGCTTTCTTT. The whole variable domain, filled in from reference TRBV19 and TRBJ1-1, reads DGGITQSPKYLFRKEGQNVTLSCEQNLNHDAMYWYRQDPGQGLRLIYYSQIVNDFQKGDIAEGYSVSREKKESFPLTVTSAQKNPTAFYLCASSFQGANTEAFFGQGTRLTVV.

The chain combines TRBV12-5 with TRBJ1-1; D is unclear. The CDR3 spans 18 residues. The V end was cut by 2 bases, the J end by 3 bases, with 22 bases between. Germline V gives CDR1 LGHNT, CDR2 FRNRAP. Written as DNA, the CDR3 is TGTGCTAGTGGTTTGCGGACCGCTCCTTTACCCCTGCACACTGAAGCTTTCTTT. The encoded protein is CASGLRTAPLPLHTEAFF.

CDR3 sequence reads: CAWSEQGPEQYF. The CDR3 coding sequence is TGTGCCTGGAGTGAACAGGGACCCGAGCAGTACTTC. V gene TRBV30 combines with J gene TRBJ2-7, with D possibly TRBD1 on 6 matching bases. Germline V gene data show CDR1 as GTSNPN and CDR2 as SVGIG (reference sequence). The ends were cut back, 1 base at V and 6 bases at J, with 10 bases in the middle. The CDR3 is made up of 12 amino acids.

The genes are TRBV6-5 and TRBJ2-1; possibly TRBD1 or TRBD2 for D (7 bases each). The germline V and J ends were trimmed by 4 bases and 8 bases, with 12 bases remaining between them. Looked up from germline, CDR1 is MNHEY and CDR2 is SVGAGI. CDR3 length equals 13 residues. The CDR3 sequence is CASSWEGAYEQFF. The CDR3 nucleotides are TGTGCCAGCAGTTGGGAGGGGGCCTATGAGCAGTTCTTC.

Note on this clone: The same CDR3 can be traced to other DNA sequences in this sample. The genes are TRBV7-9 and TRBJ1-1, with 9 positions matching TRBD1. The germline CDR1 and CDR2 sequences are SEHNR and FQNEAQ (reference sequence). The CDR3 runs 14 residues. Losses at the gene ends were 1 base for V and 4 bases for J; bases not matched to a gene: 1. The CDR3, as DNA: TGTGCCAGCAGCTTAGGACAGGGGGTCACTGAAGCTTTCTTT. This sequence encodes CASSLGQGVTEAFF. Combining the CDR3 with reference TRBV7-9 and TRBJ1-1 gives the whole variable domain DTGVSQNPRHKITKRGQNVTFRCDPISEHNRLYWYRQTLGQGPEFLTYFQNEAQLEKSRLLSDRFSAERPKGSFSTLEIQRTEQGDSAMYLCASSLGQGVTEAFFGQGTRLTVV.

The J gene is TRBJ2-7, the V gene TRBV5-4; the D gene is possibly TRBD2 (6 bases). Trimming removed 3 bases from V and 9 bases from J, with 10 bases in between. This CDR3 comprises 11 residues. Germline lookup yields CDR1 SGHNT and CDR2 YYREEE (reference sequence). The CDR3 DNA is TGTGCCAGCAGCTCGGGGGACGGGCAGTACGTC. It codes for CASSSGDGQYV.

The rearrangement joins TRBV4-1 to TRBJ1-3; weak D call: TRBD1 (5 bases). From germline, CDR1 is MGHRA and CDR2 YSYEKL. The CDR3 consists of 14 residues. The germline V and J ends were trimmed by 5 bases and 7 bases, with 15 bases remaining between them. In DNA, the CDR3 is TGCGCCAGCAGCAGCCAGGGCCCGGAGAACACCATATATTTT. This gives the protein CASSSQGPENTIYF.

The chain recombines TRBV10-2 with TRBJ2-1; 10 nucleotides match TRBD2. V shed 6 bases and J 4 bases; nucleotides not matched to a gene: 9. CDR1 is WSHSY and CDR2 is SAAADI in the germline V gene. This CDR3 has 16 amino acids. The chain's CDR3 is CASRPLAGPLYNEQFF. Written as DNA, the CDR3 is TGCGCCAGCAGACCACTAGCGGGGCCTCTTTACAATGAGCAGTTCTTC.

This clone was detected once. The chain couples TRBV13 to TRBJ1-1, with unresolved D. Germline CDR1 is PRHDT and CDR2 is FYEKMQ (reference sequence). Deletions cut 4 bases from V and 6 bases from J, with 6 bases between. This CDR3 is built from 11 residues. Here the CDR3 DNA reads TGTGCCAGCAGCTCCTATCCTGAAGCTTTCTTT. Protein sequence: CASSSYPEAFF.